The 9 T cell receptor beta chains below were found in one sample sequenced in a study of T cell clonotyping in hematopoietic cell transplantation. Method: immunoSEQ multiplex PCR; TCRdb's copy keeps in-frame clones and lacks some. The repertoire has about 41,000 clones, around 96% of them found once; the top ten carry nearly 0.95%. The material sequenced was peripheral blood mononuclear cells. All receptors come from a man aged 25-45 years in good health. Some clones in this sample may be carry-over from other donors' samples.

The rearrangement links TRBV19 to TRBJ2-7, with 9 positions matching TRBD1. V dropped 1 base and J dropped 5; count of bases not matched to a gene: 9. Looked up from germline, CDR1 is LNHDA and CDR2 is SQIVND (reference sequence). The CDR3 covers 16 residues. The CDR3 nucleotides are TGTGCCAGTAGTATAGTCCCGGGACAGGGAAAAGACGAGCAGTACTTC. Protein: CASSIVPGQGKDEQYF.

This sequence joins TRBV4-1 and TRBJ2-1; D is perhaps TRBD2 (5 bases). V lost 1 base and J lost 2, with 15 bases in between. The CDR3 contains 17 residues. Looked up from germline, CDR1 is MGHRA and CDR2 is YSYEKL. Here the CDR3 reads CASSQGSVGPTYNEQFF. CDR3 nucleotide sequence: TGCGCCAGCAGCCAAGGTAGCGTGGGCCCGACCTACAATGAGCAGTTCTTC.

V is TRBV5-6 and J is TRBJ2-2, with D perhaps matching TRBD1 (6 bases). With 2 bases removed from V and 3 bases from J, the gap between germline ends came to 11 bases. From germline, CDR1 is SGHDT and CDR2 YYEEEE. The CDR3 consists of 15 residues. The CDR3 loop is CASSFRQAYTGELFF. DNA for the CDR3: TGTGCCAGCAGCTTTAGACAGGCGTACACCGGGGAGCTGTTTTTT.

The rearrangement links TRBV11-2 to TRBJ1-2; D is perhaps TRBD1 (5 bases). CDR3 length equals 13 residues. V was trimmed by 5 bases and J by 5 bases, leaving 12 bases between them. Looked up from germline, CDR1 is SGHAT and CDR2 is FQNNGV. For the CDR3, the DNA is TGTGCCAGCAGCCTCGACGGGGGATATGGCTACACCTTC. It codes for CASSLDGGYGYTF.

The V gene is TRBV27, the J gene TRBJ2-3; 8 positions match TRBD2. Germline V gene sequence: CDR1 MNHEY, CDR2 SMNVEV (reference sequence). Trimming took 6 bases from V and 3 from J; bases not matched to a gene: 11. The CDR3 is 16 residues long. The CDR3 spells CASSTSGRIMTDTQYF. CDR3 in DNA: TGTGCCAGCAGCACTAGCGGACGTATTATGACAGATACGCAGTATTTT.

V and J are TRBV7-3 and TRBJ1-5; D not certain. Germline V gene sequence: CDR1 SGHTA, CDR2 FQGTGA. V was pared by 5 bases and J by 13 bases, with 30 bases between. This CDR3 spans 17 amino acids. CDR3 sequence reads: CASSHTTSEPGRDRQHF. The CDR3 DNA follows: TGTGCCAGCAGCCACACGACCTCCGAACCTGGAAGGGATCGACAGCATTTT.

This clone was seen once. The J gene is TRBJ2-7, the V gene TRBV6-5, with TRBD1 identical over 11 bases. The CDR3 extends over 15 amino acids. CDR1 is MNHEY and CDR2 is SVGAGI in the germline V gene. With V trimmed by 5 bases and J by 3 bases, 6 bases remained unmatched. The CDR3 spells CASSKDRGPGYEQYF. The CDR3 DNA reads as TGTGCCAGCAGTAAGGACAGGGGGCCTGGCTACGAGCAGTACTTC.

This chain uses TRBV27 with TRBJ2-1; D is uncertain. The CDR3 contains 13 residues. Germline V gene sequence: CDR1 MNHEY, CDR2 SMNVEV (reference sequence). V gave up 5 bases and J gave up 4 bases, with 9 bases separating them. The CDR3 region is CASSVGSYNEQFF. The CDR3 nucleotides read TGTGCCAGCAGTGTCGGATCATACAATGAGCAGTTCTTC.

This chain joins TRBV5-1 and TRBJ2-5, with D perhaps matching TRBD1 (5 bases). Trimming pared 0 bases from V and 9 bases from J, leaving 15 bases between. The CDR3 totals 14 residues. Per germline, CDR1 SGHRS and CDR2 YFSETQ. CDR3 amino acids: CASSLEGIQAPQYF. CDR3 coding DNA: TGCGCCAGCAGCTTGGAGGGAATACAGGCACCCCAGTACTTC.